This note documents a single T cell receptor (beta chain) sequence. The sample is drawn from a study of early stage breast cancer tumors. TCRdb's copy holds only in-frame clones and misses some; the assay was immunoSEQ multiplex PCR. The table lists approximately 10,000 clones, about two thirds of them singletons. CDR3 length equals 14 residues. The junction had 6 bases not matched to a gene; V was cut back by 10 bases and J by 0 bases. Germline CDR1 LNHDA, CDR2 SQIVND (reference sequence). Material for sequencing was breast tumor tissue. The TCR sequence derives from a person aged 40 to 49 with breast cancer. The chain employs TRBV19 and TRBJ1-5; 7 positions agree with TRBD1. The CDR3 nucleotides read TGTGCCACAAGCACAGGGGATAGCAATCAGCCCCAGCATTTT. It translates to CATSTGDSNQPQHF.